This T cell receptor beta chain was sequenced for a study of T cells after yellow fever vaccination. Study-level results: Most primary-vaccination clones reappeared after the booster (approximately 96% CD4, 85% to 90% CD8).

This clonotype was recorded many times. What it recognizes is unknown. Between the trimmed V and J ends, which lost 5 bases and 4 bases, there was a span of 7 bases. The CDR3 covers 12 residues. From germline, CDR1 is SGHAT and CDR2 FQDESV (reference sequence). TCRdb re-called the 5' RACE reads with MiXCR, one entry per CDR3 protein. The top ten hold roughly 0.9% of the sample, which has about 240,000 distinct CDR3 sequences, roughly 7.2% seen once. The clonotype originates from a man aged 30 to 45 who received the YFV17D yellow fever vaccine. Specimen: CD4+ T cells sorted from PBMCs, collected 15 days after the yellow fever booster vaccination. The gene calls are TRBV11-1 and TRBJ2-3; D possibly corresponds to TRBD1 (6 bases). The CDR3: CASSRQADTQYF. DNA for the CDR3: TGTGCCAGCAGCCGACAGGCAGATACGCAGTATTTT.